These 10 T cell receptor beta chains were all obtained from the same sample, sequenced in a study of breast tumors, draining lymph nodes, adjacent tissues. TCRdb reprocessed the multiplex PCR reads via MiXCR and lists one record per CDR3 protein. The sample includes about 22,000 distinct CDR3 sequences, 55% to 80% of them seen just once. The material sequenced was tumor-adjacent breast tissue. These receptors came from a female donor with breast cancer. Some clones in this sample may be carry-over from other donors' samples.

Concerning this clonotype itself: At one end, the junction sequence differs from germline, possibly due to a read error. V usage is TRBV20-1 and J usage is TRBJ1-2; D gene ambiguous. Germline V gene data show CDR1 as DFQATT and CDR2 as SNEGSKA (reference sequence). The CDR3 is 13 residues long. CDR3 protein: CSAGTFGLDGYTF. The CDR3 DNA follows: TGCAGCGCTGGAACCTTCGGTTTAGATGGTTACACCTTC.

The chain uses TRBV10-2 and TRBJ2-3; TRBD2 might be the D (5 bases). The CDR3 contains 13 residues. Germline V gene data show CDR1 as WSHSY and CDR2 as SAAADI. With 7 bases removed from V and 0 bases from J, the gap between germline ends came to 8 bases. The CDR3 loop is CASKEGSTDTQYF. The CDR3 DNA sequence: TGCGCCAGCAAAGAGGGAAGCACAGATACGCAGTATTTT.

The table lists this clonotype with many counts. The chain carries TRBV19 and TRBJ2-3, with 10 bases that match TRBD2. V lost 2 bases to trimming and J lost 5 bases; unmatched junction nucleotides: 10. From germline, CDR1 is LNHDA and CDR2 SQIVND (reference sequence). The CDR3 is made up of 17 amino acids. Here the CDR3 reads CASSITASGSYGDTQYF. Written as DNA, the CDR3 is TGTGCCAGTAGTATAACAGCTAGCGGGAGCTATGGAGATACGCAGTATTTT.

J is TRBJ2-1 and V is TRBV24-1; 12 bases fit TRBD2. V lost 7 bases and J lost 2; bases outside the gene matches: 2. The CDR3 spans 15 residues. Germline CDR1 is KGHDR and CDR2 is SFDVKD. DNA for the CDR3: TGTGCCACCAGGACTAGCGGGAGCCCCTACAATGAGCAGTTCTTC. Translated: CATRTSGSPYNEQFF.

This clonotype is classed as medium-sized (0.01 to 0.1%). This chain connects TRBV18 to TRBJ2-7; maybe TRBD2 (6 bases). This CDR3 has 14 residues. Germline V gene sequence: CDR1 KGHSH, CDR2 LQKENI. V dropped 5 bases and J dropped 0 bases, with 11 bases sitting between them. The CDR3 DNA is TGTGCCAGCTCAAAGGGGACTGACTCCTACGAGCAGTACTTC. Protein sequence: CASSKGTDSYEQYF.

This sequence joins TRBV15 and TRBJ2-1; TRBD2 agrees at 9 bases. Germline V gene lookup returns CDR1 LNHNV and CDR2 YYDKDF (reference sequence). This CDR3 region has 16 residues. Trimming took 4 bases from V and 1 from J; bases not matched to a gene: 5. In DNA, the CDR3 is TGTGCCACCAGCACGAGGACTAGCGTTTCCTACAATGAGCAGTTCTTC. This gives the protein CATSTRTSVSYNEQFF.

The chain uses TRBV5-8 and TRBJ2-7; D remains unclear. CDR1 and CDR2 from the germline V gene are SGHTS and YDEGEE. The CDR3 extends over 11 amino acids. The V and J ends lost 5 bases and 3 bases respectively, with 6 bases between them. The CDR3 DNA is TGTGCCAGCAGGGGTTTCTACGAGCAGTACGTC. Its protein is CASRGFYEQYV.

This chain links TRBV7-8 with TRBJ2-3; D unclear. V lost 4 bases, J lost 6 bases, and 5 bases lay in between. The germline gives CDR1 SGHVS, CDR2 FQNEAQ. The CDR3 sequence is 11 residues long. In nucleotides, the CDR3 is TGTGCCAGCAGCTCAGCGGATACGCAGTATTTT. Amino acid sequence: CASSSADTQYF.

At least ten counts were recorded for this clonotype. V is TRBV7-6 and J is TRBJ2-1; 8 nucleotides agree with TRBD2. Per the germline V gene, CDR1 is SGHVS and CDR2 is FNYEAQ. The length of the CDR3 is 15 residues. Trimming took 5 bases from V and 5 from J; bases not matched to a gene: 8. This CDR3 reads CASSRSGGRNNEQFF. The CDR3 nucleotides read TGTGCCAGCAGCCGCTCGGGGGGGCGGAACAATGAGCAGTTCTTC. The entire variable domain, with the rest obtained from reference TRBV7-6 and TRBJ2-1, is as follows: GAGVSQSPRYKVTKRGQDVALRCDPISGHVSLYWYRQALGQGPEFLTYFNYEAQQDKSGLPNDRFSAERPEGSISTLTIQRTEQRDSAMYRCASSRSGGRNNEQFFGPGTRLTVL.

This clonotype rates as medium-sized. The junction differs from germline at one of its ends, possibly a read error. The chain links TRBV20-1 to TRBJ2-7; D may correspond to TRBD1 or TRBD2 (5 bases each). Germline CDR1 is DFQATT and CDR2 is SNEGSKA (reference sequence). The CDR3 contains 13 residues. CDR3 sequence (DNA): TGCAGTGCAAGAGGGACCCCGGGCTACGAGCAGTACTTC. As protein: CSARGTPGYEQYF.